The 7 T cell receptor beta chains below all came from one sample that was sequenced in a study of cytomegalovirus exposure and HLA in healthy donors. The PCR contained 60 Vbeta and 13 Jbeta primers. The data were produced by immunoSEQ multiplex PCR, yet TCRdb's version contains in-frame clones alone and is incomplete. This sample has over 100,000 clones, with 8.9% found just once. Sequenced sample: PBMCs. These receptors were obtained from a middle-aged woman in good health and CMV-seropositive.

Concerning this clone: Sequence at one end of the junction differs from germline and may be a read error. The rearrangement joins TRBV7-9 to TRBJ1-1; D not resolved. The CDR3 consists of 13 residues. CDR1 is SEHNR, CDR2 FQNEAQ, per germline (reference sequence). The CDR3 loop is CARSLTGNAEAFF. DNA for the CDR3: TGTGCCAGAAGCTTAACCGGGAACGCTGAAGCTTTCTTT. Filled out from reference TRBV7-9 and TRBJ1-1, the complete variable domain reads DTGVSQNPRHKITKRGQNVTFRCDPISEHNRLYWYRQTLGQGPEFLTYFQNEAQLEKSRLLSDRFSAERPKGSFSTLEIQRTEQGDSAMYLCARSLTGNAEAFFGQGTRLTVV.

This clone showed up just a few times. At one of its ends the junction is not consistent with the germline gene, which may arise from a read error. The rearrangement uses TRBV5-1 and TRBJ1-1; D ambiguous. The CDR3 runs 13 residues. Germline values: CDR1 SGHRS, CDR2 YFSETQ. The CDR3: CDSSLRRNTEAFF. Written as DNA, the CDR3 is TGCGACAGCAGCCTTAGGAGAAACACTGAAGCTTTCTTT.

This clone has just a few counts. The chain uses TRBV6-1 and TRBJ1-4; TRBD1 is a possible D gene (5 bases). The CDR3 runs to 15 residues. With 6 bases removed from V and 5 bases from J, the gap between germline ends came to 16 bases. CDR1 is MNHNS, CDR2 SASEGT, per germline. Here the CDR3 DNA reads TGTGCCAGCAGCCTCCTCGGGGGGAGGAATGAAAAACTGTTTTTT. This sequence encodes CASSLLGGRNEKLFF.

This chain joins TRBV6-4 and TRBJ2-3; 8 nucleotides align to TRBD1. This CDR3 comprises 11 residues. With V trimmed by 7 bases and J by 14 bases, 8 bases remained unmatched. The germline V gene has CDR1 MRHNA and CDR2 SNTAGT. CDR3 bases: TGTGCCAGCACCCGGACAGGGAATGGGTATTTT. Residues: CASTRTGNGYF.

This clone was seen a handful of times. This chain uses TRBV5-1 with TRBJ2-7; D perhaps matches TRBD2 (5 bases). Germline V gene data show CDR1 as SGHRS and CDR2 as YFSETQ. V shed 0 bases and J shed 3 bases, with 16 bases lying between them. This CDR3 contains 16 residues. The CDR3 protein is CASSLEEDLMIYEQYF. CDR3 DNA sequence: TGCGCCAGCAGCTTGGAGGAGGACTTAATGATCTACGAGCAGTACTTC.

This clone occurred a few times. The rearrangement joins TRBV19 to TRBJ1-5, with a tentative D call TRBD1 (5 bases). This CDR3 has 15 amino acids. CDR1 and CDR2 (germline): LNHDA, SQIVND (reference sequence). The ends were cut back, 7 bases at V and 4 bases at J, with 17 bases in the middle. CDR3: CASTPSQGGNQPQHF. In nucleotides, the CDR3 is TGTGCCAGTACCCCTTCTCAGGGTGGGAATCAGCCCCAGCATTTT.

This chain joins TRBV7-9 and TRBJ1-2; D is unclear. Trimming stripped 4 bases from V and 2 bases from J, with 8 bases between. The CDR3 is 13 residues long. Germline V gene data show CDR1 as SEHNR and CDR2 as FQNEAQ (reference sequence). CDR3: CASSSERNYGYTF. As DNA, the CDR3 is TGTGCCAGCAGCTCGGAGAGGAACTATGGCTACACCTTC.